This T cell receptor beta chain came from a study of Graves' ophthalmopathy and Graves' hyperthyroidism. About this clonotype: What it binds is not known.

Study-wide results and limits: Most thyroid clonotypes expanded beyond 0.001 frequency were also found in blood. Researchers report that a 13-signature model separated ophthalmopathy from stable hyperthyroidism, posting 85% to 90% sensitivity and 75% to 84% specificity.

The CDR3 has 14 amino acids. The ends lost 5 bases at V and 5 bases at J; junction bases unmatched: 12. Germline CDR1 SQVTM, CDR2 ANQGSEA. TCR beta CDR3 amplification used RNA transcripts. The library came from an HTBI-primed first-round RT-PCR and a second-round multiplex PCR. TCRdb independently ran MiXCR on the multiplex PCR reads; one entry per CDR3 protein. The sample includes about 700,000 distinct CDR3 sequences, about 44% of them seen just once. Sequenced: peripheral blood. This sequence was found in an adult man with Graves' ophthalmopathy. The chain recombines TRBV29-1 with TRBJ2-7; 7 bases are shared with TRBD2. This CDR3 reads CSVQDGLGSDEQYF. In DNA form, the CDR3 reads TGCAGCGTTCAGGACGGACTAGGGTCTGACGAGCAGTACTTC.